This T cell receptor (beta chain) was profiled in a study of CD8 T cells in ankylosing spondylitis. Each CDR3 protein gets one entry after TCRdb re-called the 5' RACE reads with MiXCR. The sample includes 120,000 or so distinct CDR3 sequences, roughly 13% of them seen just once. Germline CDR1 ENHRY, CDR2 SYGVKD. The junction had 9 bases not matched to a gene; V was cut back by 5 bases and J by 4 bases. This CDR3 is built from 19 residues. This clonotype was seen more than once but under ten times. This TCR was recovered from a female donor with ankylosing spondylitis or in good health (not recorded which). Source material: blood, either unsorted or a sorted T cell fraction (not recorded which). The chain links TRBV10-3 to TRBJ2-6, with 15 bases matching TRBD2. CDR3 in amino acids: CAISPGLAGGPSGANVLTF. CDR3 DNA sequence: TGTGCCATCAGTCCAGGACTAGCGGGGGGGCCCTCAGGGGCCAACGTCCTGACTTTC.